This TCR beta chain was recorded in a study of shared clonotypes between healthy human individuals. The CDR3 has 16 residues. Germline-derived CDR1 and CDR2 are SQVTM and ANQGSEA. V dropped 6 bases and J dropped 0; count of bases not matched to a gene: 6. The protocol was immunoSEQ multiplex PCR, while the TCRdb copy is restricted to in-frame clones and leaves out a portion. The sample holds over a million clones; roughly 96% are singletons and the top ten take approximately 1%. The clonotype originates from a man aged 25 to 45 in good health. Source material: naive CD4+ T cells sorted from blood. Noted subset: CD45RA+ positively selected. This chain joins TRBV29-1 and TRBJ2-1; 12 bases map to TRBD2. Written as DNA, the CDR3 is TGCAGCGTGCAAAAGACTAGCGGGAGCTCCTACAATGAGCAGTTCTTC. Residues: CSVQKTSGSSYNEQFF.